These T cell receptor beta chains were read from a single sample in a study of T cells in Graves' hyperthyroidism and ophthalmopathy. TCRdb re-analysed the multiplex PCR reads in MiXCR, keeping a single row per CDR3 protein. This table holds hundreds of thousands of distinct CDR3 sequences, less than 45% found once. Specimen: peripheral blood or thyroid tissue (not recorded which). The receptors shown here come from an adult man with Graves' disease, either hyperthyroidism or ophthalmopathy (not recorded which). The CDR3 runs from the conserved cysteine through the conserved F or W. The D gene is left open where the match is weak. Clone size is shown for a subset of rows, as once, few, many or a class of expanded clone.

14	TRBV7-2	-	TRBJ2-7	-	TGTGCCAGCAGTTTACACACCAGCTCCTACGAGCAGTACTTC	CASSLHTSSYEQYF
15	TRBV7-9	-	TRBJ2-5	few	TGTGCCAGCAGCCAAGGAGGCCGAGAGGTGGAGACCCAGTACTTC	CASSQGGREVETQYF
14	TRBV7-9	-	TRBJ2-5	few	TGTGCCAGCAGCCCTACCTCAACGGGAGAGACCCAGTACTTC	CASSPTSTGETQYF
15	TRBV2	-	TRBJ1-5	few	TGTGCCAGCAGTTTAGGGGTGAATAGCAATCAGCCCCAGCATTTT	CASSLGVNSNQPQHF
16	TRBV10-3	-	TRBJ1-2	many	TGTGCCATCAATGGGGACTCTCCGAGGGCTCTATATGGCTACACCTTC	CAINGDSPRALYGYTF
18	TRBV9	-	TRBJ1-1	-	TGTGCCAGCAGCCGAGGCGTCTACAGGGCACTTAGAAACACTGAAGCTTTCTTT	CASSRGVYRALRNTEAFF
15	TRBV9	TRBD2	TRBJ2-7	few	TGTGCCAGCAGCCAACTTACTAGCGGGAGGCGCGAGCAGTACTTC	CASSQLTSGRREQYF
13	TRBV12-3/TRBV12-4	-	TRBJ2-7	many	TGTGCCAGCAGTTTGACGGGTCGAGTTGAGCAGTACTTC	CASSLTGRVEQYF
14	TRBV5-1	-	TRBJ1-1	-	TGCGCCAGCACCCCTCAGGGGTTTCACACTGAAGCTTTCTTT	CASTPQGFHTEAFF
15	TRBV20-1	TRBD2	TRBJ2-5	-	TGCAGTGCTACTGACGCGGGGGGCCTCCAAGAGACCCAGTACTTC	CSATDAGGLQETQYF
16	TRBV10-3	-	TRBJ1-2	-	TGTGCCAGCAGTGATAGTATGGCAGCTCGTGGCTATGGCTACACCTTC	CASSDSMAARGYGYTF
12	TRBV20-1	-	TRBJ1-2	many	TGCAGTGCTAGAGAGGGGCAATATGGCTACACCTTC	CSAREGQYGYTF
14	TRBV7-2	-	TRBJ1-1	many	TGTGCCAGCAGCCTAGGACCAGGGAACACTGAAGCTTTCTTT	CASSLGPGNTEAFF